This T cell receptor (beta chain) comes out of a study of identical twins. General study results and limits: Twin pairs' shared out-of-frame alpha sequences were enriched in low generation probability.

Each CDR3 protein gets one entry after TCRdb re-called the 5' RACE reads with MiXCR. Of approximately 350,000 distinct CDR3 sequences in the sample, roughly an eighth were seen once. This CDR3 has 16 amino acids. Looked up from germline, CDR1 is SEHNR and CDR2 is FQNEAQ (reference sequence). V was cut by 1 base and J by 5 bases, with 16 bases left in between. To note about this clonotype: The antigen remains unidentified. The conserved phenylalanine or tryptophan is not found at the CDR3 terminus, so this likely reflects a read error.

The same specimen was also included in a second study, on yellow fever vaccine responses in identical twins.

The sequencing input was CD8+ T cells sorted from blood. The chain has TRBV7-9 and TRBJ2-3, with D tentatively TRBD2 (5 bases). This clonotype originated in a young woman in good health. The CDR3: CASSLDPGYAQDTQYL. Written as DNA, the CDR3 is TGTGCCAGCAGCTTAGATCCGGGGTACGCACAAGATACGCAGTATCTT.